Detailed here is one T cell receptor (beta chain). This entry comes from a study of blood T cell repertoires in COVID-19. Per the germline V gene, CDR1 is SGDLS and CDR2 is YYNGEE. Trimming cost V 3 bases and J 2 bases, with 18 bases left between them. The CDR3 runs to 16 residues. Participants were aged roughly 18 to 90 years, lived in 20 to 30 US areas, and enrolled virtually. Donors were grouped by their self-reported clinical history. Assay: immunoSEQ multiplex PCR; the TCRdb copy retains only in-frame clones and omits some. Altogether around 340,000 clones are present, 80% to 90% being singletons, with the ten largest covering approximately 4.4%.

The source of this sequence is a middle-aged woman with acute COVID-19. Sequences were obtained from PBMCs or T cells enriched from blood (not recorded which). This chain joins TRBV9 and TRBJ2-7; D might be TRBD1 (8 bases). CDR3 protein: CASSATGGVSTYEQYF. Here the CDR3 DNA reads TGTGCCAGCAGCGCTACAGGGGGGGTTAGCACCTACGAGCAGTACTTC.